Presented here are 2 T cell receptor beta chains from one specimen sequenced in a study of cytomegalovirus exposure and HLA in healthy donors. The PCR was carried out with 60 Vbeta primers and 13 Jbeta primers. The protocol was immunoSEQ multiplex PCR, while the TCRdb copy is restricted to in-frame clones and leaves out a portion. The data hold tens of thousands of clones, with about three quarters observed a single time. The specimen sequenced was PBMCs. The receptors originated from a woman in her forties in good health and CMV-seropositive.

CDR3 nucleotide sequence: TGTGCCAGCAGGACAGTTACAGGGGGCTTCTCCTACGAGCAGTACTTC. Translation gives CASRTVTGGFSYEQYF. This chain uses TRBV2 with TRBJ2-7; 9 nucleotides match TRBD1. This CDR3 has 16 amino acids. CDR1 is SNHLY, CDR2 FYNNEI, per germline. V was pared by 6 bases and J by 0 bases, with 9 bases of the junction left unmatched.

As concerns this clone: Other DNA sequences from this sample encode an identical CDR3 as well. This chain joins TRBV7-9 and TRBJ1-1; 7 positions agree with TRBD1. From germline, CDR1 is SEHNR and CDR2 FQNEAQ (reference sequence). The J segment lost 2 bases and the V segment lost 3 bases, leaving 3 bases of the junction unmatched. The CDR3 is made up of 14 amino acids. The CDR3 spells CASSLKGANTEAFF. CDR3 in DNA: TGTGCCAGCAGCTTGAAGGGGGCAAACACTGAAGCTTTCTTT.